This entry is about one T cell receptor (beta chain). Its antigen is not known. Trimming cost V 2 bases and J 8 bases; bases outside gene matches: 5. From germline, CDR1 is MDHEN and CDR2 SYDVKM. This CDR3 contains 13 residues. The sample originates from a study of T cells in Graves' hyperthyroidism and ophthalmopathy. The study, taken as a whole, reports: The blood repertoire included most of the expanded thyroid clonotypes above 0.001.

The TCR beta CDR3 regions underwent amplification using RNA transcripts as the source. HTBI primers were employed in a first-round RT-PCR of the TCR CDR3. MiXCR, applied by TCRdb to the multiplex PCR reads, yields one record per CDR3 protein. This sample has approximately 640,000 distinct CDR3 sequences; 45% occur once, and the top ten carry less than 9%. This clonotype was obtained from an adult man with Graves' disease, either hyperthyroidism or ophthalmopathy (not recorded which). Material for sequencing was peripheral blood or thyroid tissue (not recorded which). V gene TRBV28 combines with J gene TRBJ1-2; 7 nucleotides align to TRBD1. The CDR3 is CASSLQGGLGYTF. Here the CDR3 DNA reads TGTGCCAGCAGTTTACAGGGGGGACTAGGCTACACCTTC.